The 10 T cell receptor beta chains reported below all come from one sample, sequenced in a study of control samples from healthy donors and cancer patients. The data were produced by immunoSEQ multiplex PCR, yet TCRdb's version contains in-frame clones alone and is incomplete. The sample consists of approximately 83,000 clones, over 85% of them appearing once. Sequencing was performed on blood. The receptors originated from a woman aged 25 to 39 in good health.

This chain connects TRBV5-3 to TRBJ2-1, with 9 bases matching TRBD1. TRBV5-3 is sorted into the ORF group, with uncertain function. V was clipped by 4 bases and J by 7 bases; unmatched bases: 6. The CDR3 is 14 residues long. CDR3 nucleotides: TGTGCCAGAAGCCCGGGACAGGGAATTAATGAGCAGTTCTTC. It translates to CARSPGQGINEQFF.

This clone was counted a single time. The V gene is TRBV4-2, the J gene TRBJ1-3; 8 nucleotides line up with TRBD1. From germline, CDR1 is LGHNA and CDR2 YNFKEQ. The junction had 7 bases not matched to a gene; V was cut back by 0 bases and J by 6 bases. This CDR3 region has 16 residues. The DNA for the CDR3 is TGTGCCAGCAGCCAAGATCCGGGACAGGCCGCAAACACCATATATTTT. It translates to CASSQDPGQAANTIYF.

In nucleotides, the CDR3 is TGTGCCAGCAGCATGACTAATAGGCATGAGCAGTTCTTC. Amino acid sequence: CASSMTNRHEQFF. The V gene is TRBV7-2, the J gene TRBJ2-1, with D maybe TRBD2 (5 bases). Per germline, CDR1 SGHTA and CDR2 FQGNSA. The CDR3 is 13 residues long. Trimming stripped 5 bases from V and 8 bases from J, with 13 bases between.

The gene calls are TRBV27 and TRBJ1-1; no reliable D call. The CDR3 covers 13 residues. Deletions cut 3 bases from V and 1 base from J, with 6 bases between. Germline loops: CDR1 MNHEY, CDR2 SMNVEV (reference sequence). CDR3 bases: TGTGCCAGCAGTTTTGGGGAGAACACTGAAGCTTTCTTT. Translating gives CASSFGENTEAFF.

This chain connects TRBV7-2 to TRBJ1-2; a possible D gene is TRBD1 (5 bases). The CDR3 covers 14 residues. V was shortened by 5 bases and J by 1 base, with 11 bases between the two germline ends. Germline V CDR1 and CDR2: SGHTA, FQGNSA. For the CDR3, the DNA is TGTGCCAGCAGCACACGACAGAGTAACTATGGCTACACCTTC. This encodes CASSTRQSNYGYTF.

This clone was detected only once. The chain employs TRBV7-9 and TRBJ2-3; D gene ambiguous. Germline V gene sequence: CDR1 SEHNR, CDR2 FQNEAQ (reference sequence). The CDR3 totals 12 residues. V dropped 2 bases and J dropped 2 bases, with 2 bases sitting between them. The CDR3 protein is CASSLLTDTQYF. CDR3 DNA: TGTGCCAGCAGCTTACTCACAGATACGCAGTATTTT.

The chain links TRBV4-2 to TRBJ2-7, with 8 bases lining up with TRBD2. V lost 0 bases to trimming and J lost 9 bases; unmatched junction nucleotides: 16. The germline V gene encodes CDR1 LGHNA and CDR2 YNFKEQ. The CDR3 runs to 17 residues. The CDR3 region is CASSQDVGAGSGTVQYF. In nucleotides, the CDR3 is TGTGCCAGCAGCCAAGACGTGGGGGCGGGTAGCGGGACGGTGCAGTACTTC.

V is TRBV5-6 and J is TRBJ1-5; D not resolved. The CDR3 covers 14 residues. Germline assignment: CDR1 SGHDT and CDR2 YYEEEE. V lost 0 bases, J lost 4 bases, and 8 bases lay in between. CDR3 sequence: CASSLERENQPQHF. In DNA form, the CDR3 reads TGTGCCAGCAGCTTGGAAAGGGAGAATCAGCCCCAGCATTTT.

V and J are TRBV25-1 and TRBJ2-5; D unclear. This CDR3 is built from 13 residues. V was shortened by 4 bases and J by 5 bases, with 11 bases between the two germline ends. CDR1 and CDR2 (germline): MGHDK, SYGVNS. CDR3 loop: CASSVDPPETQYF. CDR3 DNA sequence: TGTGCCAGCAGTGTTGACCCCCCGGAGACCCAGTACTTC.

The chain links TRBV19 to TRBJ1-1; D gene ambiguous. V was clipped by 6 bases and J by 1 base, with 15 bases between them. This CDR3 contains 15 residues. Germline V gene lookup returns CDR1 LNHDA and CDR2 SQIVND (reference sequence). CDR3: CASSDIYAQNTEAFF. The CDR3 DNA reads as TGTGCCAGTAGCGACATTTATGCCCAGAACACTGAAGCTTTCTTT.